The 18 T cell receptor beta chains reported below all come from one sample, sequenced in a study of blood T cell repertoires in COVID-19. Sequenced by immunoSEQ multiplex PCR; TCRdb stores in-frame clones only, minus some. The sample contains about 240,000 clones, about 90% of which appear only once. The sequencing sample was made of peripheral blood. Source of these receptors: a man aged 55-75 years who had recovered from COVID-19.

This sequence joins TRBV11-2 and TRBJ2-3, with TRBD2 as a possible D gene (6 bases). Trimming pared 1 base from V and 0 bases from J, leaving 8 bases between. This CDR3 has 15 amino acids. Germline V gene data show CDR1 as SGHAT and CDR2 as FQNNGV. The CDR3 bases are TGTGCCAGCAGCTTAGTAGCGGTGAGCACAGATACGCAGTATTTT. This translates into CASSLVAVSTDTQYF.

CDR3 residues: CASRRTSTQAQYF. CDR3 coding DNA: TGTGCCAGCAGGCGGACTAGCACACAGGCGCAGTATTTT. This rearrangement joins TRBV12-3 or TRBV12-4 to TRBJ2-3; 8 nucleotides align to TRBD2. The CDR3 is 13 amino acids. The ends lost 6 bases at V and 10 bases at J; junction bases unmatched: 9.

The chain uses TRBV9 and TRBJ2-7, with D perhaps TRBD1 (5 bases). V gave up 1 base and J gave up 6 bases, with 11 bases separating them. CDR1 SGDLS and CDR2 YYNGEE come from the germline V gene. The CDR3 spans 13 residues. The CDR3 sequence is CASSVSGLREQYF. CDR3 DNA: TGTGCCAGCAGCGTATCAGGGTTGCGCGAGCAGTACTTC.

This clone was detected only once. The rearrangement joins TRBV27 to TRBJ1-1; D unresolved. CDR1 is MNHEY, CDR2 SMNVEV, per germline (reference sequence). The CDR3 has 14 residues. Trimming left V 3 bases short and J 7 bases short, with 15 bases between. DNA for the CDR3: TGTGCCAGCAGTTTTAGTTCCCCGGGTCATGAAGCTTTCTTT. Its translation: CASSFSSPGHEAFF.

J is TRBJ1-3 and V is TRBV5-1; 8 nucleotides agree with TRBD1. J gave up 1 base and V 0 bases, and 6 bases lay outside the gene matches. Germline CDR1 reads SGHRS; CDR2 reads YFSETQ. The CDR3 is 17 residues long. In DNA, the CDR3 is TGCGCCAGCAGCTTGGGGGGAACAGGGGGATCTGGAAACACCATATATTTT. Its protein is CASSLGGTGGSGNTIYF.

In nucleotides, the CDR3 is TGTGCCAGTAGTTGGGCAGTGAACACCGGGGAGCTGTTTTTT. Translated: CASSWAVNTGELFF. The chain has TRBV19 and TRBJ2-2; no reliable D call. Looked up from germline, CDR1 is LNHDA and CDR2 is SQIVND (reference sequence). V was pared by 5 bases and J by 1 base, with 8 bases between. This CDR3 comprises 14 residues.

The V call is TRBV30, the J call TRBJ1-6; D gene uncertain. Germline V gene lookup returns CDR1 GTSNPN and CDR2 SVGIG (reference sequence). CDR3 length: 18 residues. V lost 1 base and J lost 8, with 24 bases in between. The CDR3 DNA reads as TGTGCCTGGAGTGGACTACGTCCCGGTCCCCGCGGCGATTCACCCCTCCACTTT. This translates into CAWSGLRPGPRGDSPLHF.

This clone showed up just a few times. The rearrangement links TRBV15 to TRBJ1-1; TRBD1 might be the D (6 bases). Germline values: CDR1 LNHNV, CDR2 YYDKDF (reference sequence). The CDR3 is 18 residues long. V was clipped by 5 bases and J by 1 base, with 23 bases between them. CDR3 DNA: TGTGCCACCAGCGGCCCCCGGACAGTTCGGGACGGGAACACTGAAGCTTTCTTT. Translating gives CATSGPRTVRDGNTEAFF.

The chain employs TRBV18 and TRBJ1-1; D is possibly TRBD1 (6 bases). Between the trimmed V and J ends, which lost 6 bases and 5 bases, there was a span of 16 bases. CDR3 length equals 14 residues. Per the germline V gene, CDR1 is KGHSH and CDR2 is LQKENI. CDR3 in DNA: TGTGCCAGCTCCCCCGCGACAGGAGGAACTGAAGCTTTCTTT. Encoded protein: CASSPATGGTEAFF.

This rearrangement joins TRBV5-5 to TRBJ1-2, with 8 positions matching TRBD1. V dropped 4 bases and J dropped 4; count of bases not matched to a gene: 21. The CDR3 spans 19 residues. The germline CDR1 and CDR2 sequences are SGHKS and YYEKEE (reference sequence). CDR3 sequence reads: CASSLNALRRDRKVYGYTF. CDR3 DNA: TGTGCCAGCAGCCTAAATGCATTACGCCGGGACAGGAAAGTCTATGGCTACACCTTC.

J is TRBJ2-5 and V is TRBV3-1 (or the pseudogene TRBV3-2); 9 bases agree with TRBD2. This CDR3 region has 16 residues. Germline CDR1 is LGHDT and CDR2 is YNNKEL (reference sequence). V was pared by 2 bases and J by 1 base, with 5 bases of the junction left unmatched. The CDR3 nucleotides read TGTGCCAGCAGCCAACCTCAAGCGGGGGGCCAAGAGACCCAGTACTTC. Its translation: CASSQPQAGGQETQYF.

This chain links TRBV24-1 with TRBJ1-1; 9 positions agree with TRBD1. V gave up 5 bases and J gave up 5 bases; unmatched junction bases: 8. Per the germline V gene, CDR1 is KGHDR and CDR2 is SFDVKD. This CDR3 comprises 15 residues. CDR3 sequence reads: CATSGTGTGRTEAFF. CDR3 coding DNA: TGTGCCACCAGTGGGACCGGGACAGGGAGGACTGAAGCTTTCTTT.

V gene TRBV11-2 combines with J gene TRBJ2-1; 10 nucleotides match TRBD1. The junction had 4 bases not matched to a gene; V was cut back by 5 bases and J by 9 bases. The CDR3 is 13 amino acids. CDR1 is SGHAT and CDR2 is FQNNGV in the germline V gene. The CDR3 bases are TGTGCCAGCAGCATGACAGGGGGCGCTGAGCAGTTCTTC. Amino acids: CASSMTGGAEQFF.

The rearrangement uses TRBV2 and TRBJ1-1; 7 bases match TRBD1. This CDR3 contains 13 residues. V gave up 6 bases and J gave up 3 bases; unmatched junction bases: 4. Germline-derived CDR1 and CDR2 are SNHLY and FYNNEI. This chain's CDR3 is CASRLTGDTEAFF. In DNA, the CDR3 is TGTGCCAGCAGACTTACAGGGGACACTGAAGCTTTCTTT.

The V and J genes are TRBV4-2 and TRBJ1-2; D is unresolved. The CDR3 has 17 residues. The V gene's germline CDR1 is LGHNA and CDR2 YNFKEQ. V was clipped by 0 bases and J by 1 base, with 15 bases between them. The CDR3 reads CASSQDGHSPRNYGYTF. CDR3 nucleotides: TGTGCCAGCAGCCAAGATGGCCATTCCCCTCGTAACTATGGCTACACCTTC.

The gene calls are TRBV6-2 or TRBV6-3 and TRBJ1-6; 12 nucleotides match TRBD1. This CDR3 spans 17 amino acids. Germline V gives CDR1 MNHEY, CDR2 SVGEGT. V lost 5 bases to trimming and J lost 3 bases; unmatched junction nucleotides: 5. CDR3 region: CASSTGTGGGYNSPLHF. The CDR3 bases are TGTGCCAGCAGTACCGGGACAGGGGGCGGCTATAATTCACCCCTCCACTTT.

The V and J genes are TRBV3-1 (or the pseudogene TRBV3-2) and TRBJ2-2; a weak D match, TRBD2 (5 bases). The V end was cut by 0 bases, the J end by 7 bases, with 9 bases between. Germline CDR1 reads LGHDT; CDR2 reads YNNKEL (reference sequence). The CDR3 consists of 14 residues. The CDR3 is CASSQDLAGGELFF. The CDR3 DNA reads TGTGCCAGCAGCCAAGATCTTGCGGGCGGGGAGCTGTTTTTT.

This clone has only one observation. The gene calls are TRBV19 and TRBJ1-6; TRBD1 might be the D (6 bases). The V gene lost 8 bases and the J gene lost 8 bases, with 16 bases spanning the gap. Germline values: CDR1 LNHDA, CDR2 SQIVND (reference sequence). The CDR3 runs to 14 residues. As DNA, the CDR3 is TGTGCCAGTGGGGGGGGCACCGCGCATTCACCCCTCCACTTT. Residues: CASGGGTAHSPLHF.